This T cell receptor beta chain was documented in a study of post-analysis software for immune sequencing data. Study-wide background: Recorded subtypes: relapsing-remitting, secondary progressive, progressive-relapsing; some patients unannotated. Points from the study as a whole: F measure showed strong co-clustering of same-batch samples. Included in a set of roughly five TRBV segments more frequent in patients than controls were TRBV5-6, TRBV5-1 and TRBV20-1. Compared against controls, patients with multiple sclerosis displayed significantly lower normalized Chao1 diversity.

Libraries were made from TCR beta cDNA, and they carried unique molecular identifiers. A few hundred thousand cDNA molecules came from around 1 to 9.1 million T cells. TCRdb re-called the PCR reads with MiXCR, one entry per CDR3 protein. The table lists about 820,000 distinct CDR3 sequences, about 57% of them singletons. V shed 5 bases and J 1 base; nucleotides not matched to a gene: 1. CDR3 length: 14 residues. The germline V gene has CDR1 MNHNY and CDR2 SVGAGI (reference sequence). Regarding this clonotype: Its target is not known.

This TCR came from a girl aged 10-17 years with multiple sclerosis. V and J are TRBV6-6 and TRBJ1-1, with TRBD1 identical over 10 bases. The sequenced material came from blood. The chain's CDR3 is CASSRDRGNTEAFF. Written as DNA, the CDR3 is TGTGCCAGCAGTCGGGACAGGGGGAACACTGAAGCTTTCTTT.